A single sample is the source of the 29 T cell receptor beta chains below, sequenced in a study of T-cell reconstitution after alpha-beta-depleted transplantation in children. Preparation of the TCRbeta library used unique molecular identifiers. TCRdb re-called the PCR reads through MiXCR, storing one row per CDR3 protein. The table lists fewer than 700,000 distinct CDR3 sequences, over 10% of them singletons, with 2.2% in the top ten. The sample in question was PBMCs, mostly from graft donor cells, obtained 360 days after TCRalphabeta/CD19-depleted stem cell transplant. These receptors came from a male patient between 10 and 17 years old who had a stem cell transplant for acute myeloid leukemia, so the T cells may come from the graft donor.

A few counts support this clonotype. The chain employs TRBV3-1 and TRBJ2-7; D not certain. The CDR3 is 14 residues long. The V gene's germline CDR1 is LGHDT and CDR2 YNNKEL (reference sequence). Trimming took 3 bases from V and 2 from J, leaving 11 bases between them. The chain's CDR3 is CASSHTPKTYEQYF. The CDR3 DNA follows: TGTGCCAGCAGCCATACCCCCAAGACCTACGAGCAGTACTTC.

This chain joins TRBV20-1 and TRBJ2-2; D might be TRBD2 (5 bases). CDR1 is DFQATT, CDR2 SNEGSKA, per germline (reference sequence). Trimming removed 3 bases at V and 0 bases at J, with 11 bases between. The CDR3 contains 15 residues. The CDR3 region is CSASKRRTNTGELFF. CDR3 bases: TGCAGTGCTAGTAAGCGGAGAACGAACACCGGGGAGCTGTTTTTT.

This clonotype was observed a handful of times. This chain links TRBV19 with TRBJ1-5; TRBD1 is a possible D gene (6 bases). V lost 5 bases and J 5 bases, leaving 13 bases between the germline ends. CDR3 length equals 14 residues. The germline CDR1 and CDR2 sequences are LNHDA and SQIVND (reference sequence). DNA of the CDR3: TGTGCCAGTAGTTTCGGGACACCCGATCAGCCCCAGCATTTT. It is translated as CASSFGTPDQPQHF.

The table lists this clonotype with many counts. The chain is built from TRBV12-3 or TRBV12-4 and TRBJ1-5; 9 bases align to TRBD1. The ends lost 5 bases at V and 6 bases at J; junction bases unmatched: 8. This CDR3 contains 15 residues. CDR3 protein: CASSPTGGEGQPQHF. DNA for the CDR3: TGTGCCAGCAGTCCAACAGGGGGCGAGGGTCAGCCCCAGCATTTT.

The CDR3 is CSGRGLQETQYF. For the CDR3, the DNA is TGCAGTGGGAGGGGGCTCCAAGAGACCCAGTACTTC. This chain connects TRBV29-1 to TRBJ2-5; TRBD1 or TRBD2 may be the D gene (7 bases each). The CDR3 contains 12 residues. CDR1 and CDR2 from the germline V gene are SQVTM and ANQGSEA.

A few counts support this clonotype. V and J are TRBV30 and TRBJ1-1; possible D gene TRBD1, 6 bases. This CDR3 has 14 amino acids. CDR1 and CDR2 from the germline V gene are GTSNPN and SVGIG (reference sequence). The V end was cut by 6 bases, the J end by 1 base, with 15 bases between. CDR3 bases: TGTGCCTGCCGACCTGGGGGCCGGAACACTGAAGCTTTCTTT. Protein product: CACRPGGRNTEAFF.

In its sample, this clonotype was seen a few times. J is TRBJ2-1 and V is TRBV5-8; 7 nucleotides agree with TRBD1. Per the germline V gene, CDR1 is SGHTS and CDR2 is YDEGEE. After removal of 2 bases from V and 4 bases from J, the junction contained 6 bases not matched to a gene. This CDR3 region has 15 residues. The CDR3, as DNA: TGTGCCAGCAGCTTACAGGCGACAGGGTACAATGAGCAGTTCTTC. Its translation is CASSLQATGYNEQFF. Together with reference TRBV5-8 and TRBJ2-1, the CDR3 gives the full variable domain: EAGVTQSPTHLIKTRGQQATLRCSPISGHTSVYWYQQALGLGLQFLLWYDEGEERNRGNFPPRFSGRQFPNYSSELNVNALELEDSALYLCASSLQATGYNEQFFGPGTRLTVL.

CDR3 nucleotide sequence: TGTGCCAGCAGTTTATCTCGGACACGTCTGGGAGAGACCCAGTACTTC. Its protein product is CASSLSRTRLGETQYF. This chain uses TRBV27 with TRBJ2-5, with D maybe TRBD1 (5 bases). This CDR3 has 16 residues. Deletions cut 0 bases from V and 4 bases from J, with 15 bases between. Germline lookup yields CDR1 MNHEY and CDR2 SMNVEV (reference sequence).

This clonotype was recorded a few times. V gene TRBV28 combines with J gene TRBJ2-7, with D possibly matching TRBD2 (5 bases). Trimming removed 6 bases at V and 2 bases at J, with 14 bases between. Germline V gives CDR1 MDHEN, CDR2 SYDVKM. CDR3 length equals 14 residues. CDR3 residues: CASRQSGVTYEQYF. Here the CDR3 DNA reads TGTGCCAGCAGACAAAGCGGAGTCACCTACGAGCAGTACTTC.

This clonotype was picked up a small number of times. The chain has TRBV28 and TRBJ2-3, with TRBD2 as a possible D gene (6 bases). CDR1 and CDR2 (germline): MDHEN, SYDVKM. Trimming removed 3 bases at V and 2 bases at J, with 15 bases between. The CDR3 runs 16 residues. The CDR3 sequence: CASSFEPGVDTDTQYF. CDR3 nucleotide sequence: TGTGCCAGCAGTTTCGAGCCGGGAGTCGACACAGATACGCAGTATTTT.

This clonotype appeared many times. This sequence joins TRBV9 and TRBJ2-5, with 12 bases fitting TRBD2. V was pared by 3 bases and J by 3 bases, with 3 bases of the junction left unmatched. The CDR3 is made up of 15 amino acids. Germline CDR1 SGDLS, CDR2 YYNGEE. The CDR3 region has the DNA TGTGCCAGCAGCGCCGGACTAGCGGGGAAAGAGACCCAGTACTTC. It yields the protein CASSAGLAGKETQYF. The variable domain in full, with the rest retrieved from reference TRBV9 and TRBJ2-5, is DSGVTQTPKHLITATGQRVTLRCSPRSGDLSVYWYQQSLDQGLQFLIQYYNGEERAKGNILERFSAQQFPDLHSELNLSSLELGDSALYFCASSAGLAGKETQYFGPGTRLLVL.

The chain links TRBV6-2 or TRBV6-3 to TRBJ2-1, with D possibly matching TRBD2 (5 bases). CDR3 length: 14 residues. V lost 7 bases and J 7 bases, leaving 17 bases between the germline ends. The germline gives CDR1 MNHEY, CDR2 SVGEGT. The CDR3 region is CASTRTGTQNEQFF. The CDR3 DNA reads as TGTGCCAGCACCCGGACTGGCACACAGAATGAGCAGTTCTTC.

This clonotype has ten or more counts. This chain connects TRBV28 to TRBJ2-1, with D perhaps given as TRBD1 or TRBD2 (5 bases each). The CDR3 extends over 17 amino acids. Germline CDR1 reads MDHEN; CDR2 reads SYDVKM. V was shortened by 3 bases and J by 8 bases, with 23 bases between the two germline ends. As DNA, the CDR3 is TGTGCCAGCAGTTTTTTTCCCAGGGATAAGGACGGGGATGAGCAGTTCTTC. Its translation: CASSFFPRDKDGDEQFF.

This clonotype was seen many times. The chain has TRBV7-3 and TRBJ2-1, with D perhaps assigned TRBD1 or TRBD2 (6 bases each). The CDR3 spans 14 residues. The V gene's germline CDR1 is SGHTA and CDR2 FQGTGA. Trimming cost V 4 bases and J 8 bases, with 15 bases left between them. This CDR3 reads CASSYSWGADEQFF. CDR3 DNA sequence: TGTGCCAGCAGCTATAGCTGGGGGGCAGATGAGCAGTTCTTC.

The chain has TRBV27 and TRBJ2-7; TRBD1 is a possible D gene (5 bases). V was trimmed by 2 bases and J by 2 bases, leaving 13 bases between them. The CDR3 contains 15 residues. From germline, CDR1 is MNHEY and CDR2 SMNVEV (reference sequence). The CDR3 bases are TGTGCCAGCAGTTTAATTGCAGGGCGGCCCTACGAGCAGTACTTC. This encodes CASSLIAGRPYEQYF.

This clonotype has only a few counts. The chain combines TRBV5-1 with TRBJ2-1, with D possibly matching TRBD2 (6 bases). CDR3 length: 16 residues. V was pared by 4 bases and J by 4 bases, with 18 bases between. Germline CDR1 SGHRS, CDR2 YFSETQ. Written as DNA, the CDR3 is TGCGCCAGCAGCCCTCAAACGGGACTCGGATACAATGAGCAGTTCTTC. This codes for CASSPQTGLGYNEQFF.

This chain joins TRBV7-3 and TRBJ2-3; 9 positions match TRBD2. Trimming took 4 bases from V and 6 from J; bases not matched to a gene: 8. CDR1 and CDR2 from the germline V gene are SGHTA and FQGTGA. The CDR3 contains 15 residues. In DNA form, the CDR3 reads TGTGCCAGCAGCTCCCCGGGACTAGCAGGGGATACGCAGTATTTT. As protein: CASSSPGLAGDTQYF.

J is TRBJ2-3 and V is TRBV4-3; a possible D gene is TRBD2 (6 bases). This CDR3 is built from 17 residues. V lost 1 base, J lost 2 bases, and 16 bases lay in between. Germline values: CDR1 LGHNA, CDR2 YSLEER. CDR3 residues: CASSQGGLATPTDTQYF. CDR3 DNA: TGCGCCAGCAGCCAAGGTGGGCTAGCGACACCCACAGATACGCAGTATTTT.

In its sample, this clonotype was seen many times. V usage is TRBV12-3 or TRBV12-4 and J usage is TRBJ2-7, with 10 bases that match TRBD2. This CDR3 region has 16 residues. V trimming: 6 bases; J trimming: 0 bases; junction bases outside the gene matches: 8. CDR3 DNA sequence: TGTGCCAGCAGAGTAGCAGCGGGAGGGAGCTCCTACGAGCAGTACTTC. Amino acid sequence: CASRVAAGGSSYEQYF.

This clonotype was counted only a few times. The rearrangement links TRBV20-1 to TRBJ2-7; possibly TRBD1 or TRBD2 for D (5 bases each). Trimming pared 5 bases from V and 3 bases from J, leaving 20 bases between. Germline CDR1 DFQATT, CDR2 SNEGSKA (reference sequence). This CDR3 is 15 amino acids long. DNA for the CDR3: TGCAGTGCTCCCATCTGGAGAGGGGTCGGCTACGAGCAGTACTTC. It specifies CSAPIWRGVGYEQYF.

The CDR3 region is CASSLLGTSGKGETQYF. The CDR3, as DNA: TGTGCCAGCAGTTTGCTCGGGACTAGCGGGAAAGGAGAGACCCAGTACTTC. The chain carries TRBV28 and TRBJ2-5; 13 nucleotides agree with TRBD2. V lost 3 bases to trimming and J lost 4 bases; unmatched junction nucleotides: 8. Germline CDR1 and CDR2: MDHEN and SYDVKM. There are 17 residues in the CDR3.

This clonotype was counted at least ten times. The rearrangement links TRBV7-9 to TRBJ2-3; a possible D gene is TRBD2 (6 bases). With 2 bases removed from V and 0 bases from J, the gap between germline ends came to 12 bases. The CDR3 covers 16 residues. Germline values: CDR1 SEHNR, CDR2 FQNEAQ (reference sequence). CDR3 loop: CASSLPRLGSTDTQYF. As DNA, the CDR3 is TGTGCCAGCAGCTTACCACGACTAGGGAGCACAGATACGCAGTATTTT.

CDR3 sequence (DNA): TGTGCCAGCAGTTGGGGGGGCGAAGCTTTCTTT. This sequence encodes CASSWGGEAFF. V usage is TRBV12-3 or TRBV12-4 and J usage is TRBJ1-1; TRBD1 is a possible D gene (6 bases). V lost 4 bases to trimming and J lost 8 bases, with 8 bases between them. This CDR3 spans 11 amino acids.

The J gene is TRBJ2-2, the V gene TRBV20-1, with 10 positions matching TRBD2. After removal of 2 bases from V and 2 bases from J, the junction contained 8 bases not matched to a gene. This CDR3 has 17 amino acids. Looked up from germline, CDR1 is DFQATT and CDR2 is SNEGSKA (reference sequence). CDR3 DNA: TGCAGTGCTAGACCCTCTAGCGGGAGCCTAAACACCGGGGAGCTGTTTTTT. Its protein product is CSARPSSGSLNTGELFF.

This clonotype was observed a handful of times. V usage is TRBV9 and J usage is TRBJ2-6, with TRBD2 identical over 12 bases. CDR1 and CDR2 from the germline V gene are SGDLS and YYNGEE. This CDR3 is built from 19 residues. The J segment lost 3 bases and the V segment lost 4 bases, leaving 11 bases of the junction unmatched. The chain's CDR3 is CASSTHLRLAGDGANVLTF. CDR3 nucleotides: TGTGCCAGCAGCACCCACCTAAGACTAGCGGGAGATGGGGCCAACGTCCTGACTTTC.

There are a few counts of this clonotype. The chain recombines TRBV7-8 with TRBJ2-5; possibly TRBD1 for D (5 bases). Germline lookup yields CDR1 SGHVS and CDR2 FQNEAQ. V dropped 2 bases and J dropped 7 bases, with 23 bases sitting between them. The CDR3 loop spans 17 amino acids. In DNA, the CDR3 is TGTGCCAGCAGCTTATTCTCCATGACGGGTCTAGACAGGACCCAGTACTTC. Translating it yields CASSLFSMTGLDRTQYF.

The CDR3 loop reads CASSLGLAFPYTYNEQFF. CDR3 nucleotides: TGTGCCAGCAGCTTAGGACTAGCCTTTCCCTATACTTACAATGAGCAGTTCTTC. This rearrangement joins TRBV11-1 to TRBJ2-1, with 7 bases matching TRBD2. The CDR3 is made up of 18 amino acids. Trimming at V came to 1 base and at J to 4 bases, leaving 13 bases not matched to a gene. Germline loops: CDR1 SGHAT, CDR2 FQDESV (reference sequence).

This clonotype showed up many times. The chain combines TRBV28 with TRBJ2-5, with TRBD1 as a possible D gene (6 bases). The CDR3 covers 15 residues. The ends were cut back, 4 bases at V and 1 base at J, with 13 bases in the middle. Germline V lookup: CDR1 MDHEN, CDR2 SYDVKM. The CDR3, as DNA: TGTGCCAGCAGTTCCCGACGACAGGTCCAAGAGACCCAGTACTTC. This gives the protein CASSSRRQVQETQYF. Full variable domain (outside the CDR3, taken from reference TRBV28 and TRBJ2-5): DVKVTQSSRYLVKRTGEKVFLECVQDMDHENMFWYRQDPGLGLRLIYFSYDVKMKEKGDIPEGYSVSREKKERFSLILESASTNQTSMYLCASSSRRQVQETQYFGPGTRLLVL.

This clonotype appeared many times. The chain has TRBV7-2 and TRBJ2-5, with 13 bases that match TRBD2. The CDR3 totals 15 residues. CDR1 and CDR2 (germline): SGHTA, FQGNSA. V lost 5 bases to trimming and J lost 6 bases; unmatched junction nucleotides: 6. The CDR3 spells CASSGPGLAGKTQYF. The CDR3 bases are TGTGCCAGCAGCGGGCCGGGACTAGCGGGAAAGACCCAGTACTTC.